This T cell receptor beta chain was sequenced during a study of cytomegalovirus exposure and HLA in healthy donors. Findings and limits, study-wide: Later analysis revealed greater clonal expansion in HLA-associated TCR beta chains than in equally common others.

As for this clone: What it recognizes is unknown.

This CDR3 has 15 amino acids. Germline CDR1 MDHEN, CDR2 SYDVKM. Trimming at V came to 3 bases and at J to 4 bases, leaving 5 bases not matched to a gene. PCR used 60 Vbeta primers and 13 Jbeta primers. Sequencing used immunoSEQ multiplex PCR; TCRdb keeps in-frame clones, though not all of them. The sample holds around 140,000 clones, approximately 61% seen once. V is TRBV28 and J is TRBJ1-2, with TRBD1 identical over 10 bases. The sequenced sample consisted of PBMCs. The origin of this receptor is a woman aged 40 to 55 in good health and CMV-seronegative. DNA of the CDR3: TGTGCCAGCAGTTTCGGGACAGGGGCTTTCTATGGCTACACCTTC. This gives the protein CASSFGTGAFYGYTF.